This T cell receptor (beta chain) was recovered during a study of T cells in Graves' hyperthyroidism and ophthalmopathy. Study results and limitations: Separating ophthalmopathy from stable hyperthyroidism was achieved by a 13 V-J model. Most thyroid-expanded clonotypes above 0.001 were also found in blood.

Authors of the study amplified TCR beta CDR3 regions from RNA transcripts. HTBI primers drove first-round RT-PCR of the TCR CDR3. TCRdb recomputed calls from the multiplex PCR reads with MiXCR, one row per CDR3 protein. The sample lists 600,000 to 750,000 distinct CDR3 sequences; around 16% were seen once. To note about this clonotype: What it binds is not known.

PBMCs were sourced from approximately 9 ml fresh peripheral blood. Germline V CDR1 and CDR2: DFQATT, SNEGSKA (reference sequence). This CDR3 comprises 14 residues. V was cut by 1 base and J by 0 bases, with 10 bases left in between. The chain couples TRBV20-1 to TRBJ2-7; tentative D call: TRBD2 (5 bases). The specimen sequenced was blood. The source is a man aged 45-65 years with Graves' hyperthyroidism. The CDR3 nucleotides read TGCAGTGCTAGAGGGGGAGTTAGCTCCTACGAGCAGTACTTC. Amino acid sequence: CSARGGVSSYEQYF.